This T cell receptor beta chain originates from a study of Tregs in tolerant kidney transplant recipients. Study results and caveats: Biological reproducibility was not directly addressed in this study.

The nonmyeloablative bone marrow transplants came from related graft donors, with transient mixed chimerism. As to this clone: Its antigen is still unknown.

Only in-frame clones appear in the TCRdb table, and some are missing; sequencing was by immunoSEQ multiplex PCR. This sample has some 21,000 clones, with approximately 84% found just once. This clonotype originated in a human patient who received a combined kidney and bone marrow transplant. Some T cells may be provided by the graft donor. The sample consisted of CD8+ T cells from blood (PBMCs), taken 6 months after the transplant.

The CDR3: CASSQDSSLWGYTF. The CDR3 DNA sequence: TGCGCCAGCAGCCAAGATTCCTCGCTATGGGGCTACACCTTC. The chain links TRBV4-1 to TRBJ1-2; D gene unclear. The CDR3 covers 14 residues. Germline assignment: CDR1 MGHRA and CDR2 YSYEKL. V was pared by 0 bases and J by 8 bases, with 13 bases between.